A selection of T cell receptor beta chains follows, all from one sample in a study of blood T cell repertoires in COVID-19. The protocol was immunoSEQ multiplex PCR, while the TCRdb copy is restricted to in-frame clones and leaves out a portion. The repertoire has around 220,000 clones, around 86% of them found once; the top ten carry less than 4.5%. The specimen sequenced was peripheral blood. Receptors were obtained from a man between 45 and 60 years old with acute or convalescent COVID-19. CDR3s include the opening cysteine and the closing phenylalanine or tryptophan. A D gene is named only where the DNA matches it firmly. Clone size is shown for a subset of rows, as once, few, many or a class of expanded clone.

abundance: NA; d_gene: NA; v_gene: TRBV6-5; j_gene: TRBJ1-5; CDR3nt: TGTGCCAACCCTGTCAAGGGAGCAAATCAGCCCCAGCATTTT; CDR3aa: CANPVKGANQPQHF
abundance: NA; d_gene: NA; v_gene: TRBV27; j_gene: TRBJ2-2; CDR3nt: TGTGCCAGCAGTTCTAGGAAACGTAACACCGGGGAGCTGTTTTTT; CDR3aa: CASSSRKRNTGELFF
abundance: NA; d_gene: NA; v_gene: TRBV2; j_gene: TRBJ2-2; CDR3nt: TGTGCCAGCAGTCCTCTAGGGAACACCGGGGAGCTGTTTTTT; CDR3aa: CASSPLGNTGELFF
abundance: NA; d_gene: NA; v_gene: TRBV28; j_gene: TRBJ1-2; CDR3nt: TGTGCCAGCAGATCCGTGGACAGCTCGAGGTACTATGGCTACACCTTC; CDR3aa: CASRSVDSSRYYGYTF
abundance: NA; d_gene: TRBD1; v_gene: TRBV5-6; j_gene: TRBJ1-2; CDR3nt: TGTGCCAGCAGCTCTCCTCCGGGACAGGGCATTGCTAACTATGGCTACACCTTC; CDR3aa: CASSSPPGQGIANYGYTF
abundance: once; d_gene: NA; v_gene: TRBV10-3; j_gene: TRBJ1-2; CDR3nt: TGTGCCATCAAAGGGGATGTGGACTATGGCTACACCTTC; CDR3aa: CAIKGDVDYGYTF
abundance: NA; d_gene: NA; v_gene: TRBV7-2; j_gene: TRBJ1-2; CDR3nt: TGTGCCAGCACCCCCTGGGTACAGGGTGGGGGCTACACCTTC; CDR3aa: CASTPWVQGGGYTF
abundance: NA; d_gene: TRBD1; v_gene: TRBV7-7; j_gene: TRBJ2-2; CDR3nt: TGTGCCAGCAGCTTAACAGGGGGTGAGATTCCAGGGGAGCTGTTTTTT; CDR3aa: CASSLTGGEIPGELFF
abundance: NA; d_gene: TRBD2; v_gene: TRBV5-1; j_gene: TRBJ2-1; CDR3nt: TGCGCCAGCAGCCGGACTAGCGGGGGGGCTGCGAATGAGCAGTTCTTC; CDR3aa: CASSRTSGGAANEQFF
abundance: many; d_gene: NA; v_gene: TRBV6-1; j_gene: TRBJ1-3; CDR3nt: TGTGCCAGCAGTGACCCGACAGGAAACACCATATATTTT; CDR3aa: CASSDPTGNTIYF
abundance: NA; d_gene: TRBD1; v_gene: TRBV5-1; j_gene: TRBJ2-5; CDR3nt: TGCGCCAGCAGCTCGTTCGGACAGGGGAGGGAGACCCAGTACTTC; CDR3aa: CASSSFGQGRETQYF
abundance: once; d_gene: TRBD1; v_gene: TRBV2; j_gene: TRBJ1-6; CDR3nt: TGTGCCAGCAGTGAACCACAGGGGGCCAATTCACCCCTCCACTTT; CDR3aa: CASSEPQGANSPLHF
abundance: NA; d_gene: NA; v_gene: TRBV7-9; j_gene: TRBJ2-7; CDR3nt: TGTGCCAGCAGCTTACAGGGCTACGAGCAGTACTTC; CDR3aa: CASSLQGYEQYF
abundance: few; d_gene: TRBD2; v_gene: TRBV10-1; j_gene: TRBJ2-5; CDR3nt: TGCGCCAGCAGTGAGCAGTTCACGGGGAGGGGAGAGACCCAGTACTTC; CDR3aa: CASSEQFTGRGETQYF
abundance: NA; d_gene: TRBD1; v_gene: TRBV2; j_gene: TRBJ2-2; CDR3nt: TGTGCCAGCAGCCCAGACAGGGCTAGCACCGGGGAGCTGTTTTTT; CDR3aa: CASSPDRASTGELFF
abundance: NA; d_gene: TRBD1; v_gene: TRBV18; j_gene: TRBJ2-7; CDR3nt: TGTGCCAGCTCACCACGGCCCGGGACAGGGCTTAGTCGGTACGAGCAGTACTTC; CDR3aa: CASSPRPGTGLSRYEQYF
abundance: once; d_gene: TRBD1; v_gene: TRBV18; j_gene: TRBJ1-5; CDR3nt: TGTGCCAGCTCGGATAACAGGGGGCAGAATCAGCCCCAGCATTTT; CDR3aa: CASSDNRGQNQPQHF
abundance: NA; d_gene: TRBD1; v_gene: TRBV7-2; j_gene: TRBJ1-2; CDR3nt: TGTGCCAGCAGCTTAGGACAGGGGGGAGAGGGCTACACCTTC; CDR3aa: CASSLGQGGEGYTF
abundance: NA; d_gene: NA; v_gene: TRBV18; j_gene: TRBJ1-3; CDR3nt: TGTGCCAGCTCACCAAGGCGCGCCGACAGCTCTGGAAACACCATATATTTT; CDR3aa: CASSPRRADSSGNTIYF
abundance: NA; d_gene: TRBD1; v_gene: TRBV7-8; j_gene: TRBJ2-2; CDR3nt: TGTGCCAGCCGAAAGGGACAGGGGGCCGCAACTTTCACCGGGGAGCTGTTTTTT; CDR3aa: CASRKGQGAATFTGELFF
abundance: NA; d_gene: TRBD1; v_gene: TRBV2; j_gene: TRBJ1-2; CDR3nt: TGTGCCAGCAGCGGACAGGAGATGACTTCCTACACCTTC; CDR3aa: CASSGQEMTSYTF
abundance: NA; d_gene: NA; v_gene: TRBV3-1/TRBV3-2; j_gene: TRBJ1-2; CDR3nt: TGTGCCAGCAGCCAAGATAGGACTGCTCATGGCTACACCTTC; CDR3aa: CASSQDRTAHGYTF
abundance: NA; d_gene: NA; v_gene: TRBV18; j_gene: TRBJ2-5; CDR3nt: TGTGCCAGCTCACCATTCGAGGCTAGCACGGGGGAGACCCAGTACTTC; CDR3aa: CASSPFEASTGETQYF
abundance: NA; d_gene: TRBD1; v_gene: TRBV18; j_gene: TRBJ1-5; CDR3nt: TGTGCCAGCTCACCGAACGGACAGGGCAGCAATCAGCCCCAGCATTTT; CDR3aa: CASSPNGQGSNQPQHF
abundance: NA; d_gene: TRBD1; v_gene: TRBV20-1; j_gene: TRBJ1-2; CDR3nt: TGCAGTGCTTGGACAGGGGATGGCTACACCTTC; CDR3aa: CSAWTGDGYTF
abundance: NA; d_gene: NA; v_gene: TRBV19; j_gene: TRBJ1-1; CDR3nt: TGTGCCAGTACCTCCCAGGAAGGATTGAACACTGAAGCTTTCTTT; CDR3aa: CASTSQEGLNTEAFF
abundance: NA; d_gene: NA; v_gene: TRBV5-1; j_gene: TRBJ1-2; CDR3nt: TGCGCCAGCAGCTTGCAAACAGACGATGGCTACACCTTC; CDR3aa: CASSLQTDDGYTF
abundance: NA; d_gene: TRBD1; v_gene: TRBV19; j_gene: TRBJ1-5; CDR3nt: TGTGCCAGTAGGGGCGGACAGGGGACCTGGGGGCCCCAGCATTTT; CDR3aa: CASRGGQGTWGPQHF
abundance: NA; d_gene: TRBD2; v_gene: TRBV2; j_gene: TRBJ2-4; CDR3nt: TGTGCCAGCAGTGTCGGGGGGATAATCCAAAACATTCAGTACTTC; CDR3aa: CASSVGGIIQNIQYF